These T cell receptor beta chains were read from a single sample in a study of human T cells and chemical hapten exposure. In TCRdb, the RACE reads were re-called with MiXCR into one record per CDR3 protein. This table has around 95,000 distinct CDR3 sequences, approximately 10% appearing once. The source material was whole blood, sampled in connection with sensitization to the hapten diphenylcyclopropenone (DPC). All receptors come from a woman aged 55 to 70 with alopecia areata. Some clones in this sample may be carry-over from other donors' samples. Both conserved end residues are part of each CDR3. D genes are given only for firm matches. Clone size is not always given. Where it is, it says once, few, many or a class for expanded clones.

size | D | J | V | CDR3 | DNA
many | NA | TRBJ2-7 | TRBV21-1 | CASSTLAGYEQYF | TGTGCCAGCAGCACCCTGGCAGGATACGAGCAGTACTTC
few | NA | TRBJ1-2 | TRBV7-9 | CASSLRTSRSYGYTF | TGTGCCAGCAGCTTGCGGACCTCACGTAGTTATGGCTACACCTTC
many | NA | TRBJ1-5 | TRBV3-1 | CASSQDGQPQHF | TGTGCCAGCAGCCAAGATGGTCAGCCCCAGCATTTT
NA | NA | TRBJ1-1 | TRBV7-2 | CASSLLRAEAFF | TGTGCCAGCAGCCTCTTAAGGGCTGAAGCTTTCTTT
many | TRBD2 | TRBJ2-5 | TRBV7-8 | CASSLGLAVETQYF | TGTGCCAGCAGCCTCGGACTAGCGGTCGAGACCCAGTACTTC
NA | TRBD1 | TRBJ2-1 | TRBV7-9 | CASSWRTGASYNEQFF | TGTGCCAGCAGCTGGCGGACAGGGGCATCCTACAATGAGCAGTTCTTC
many | NA | TRBJ1-4 | TRBV6-6 | CASSYWGGHEKLFF | TGTGCCAGCAGTTACTGGGGGGGCCATGAAAAACTGTTTTTT
NA | NA | TRBJ2-7 | TRBV18 | CASSPPHGRVVHEQYF | TGTGCCAGCTCACCACCCCACGGCAGGGTCGTCCACGAGCAGTACTTC
NA | NA | TRBJ2-7 | TRBV12-3/TRBV12-4 | CASSRTGGNVKEQYF | TGTGCCAGCAGCAGGACAGGAGGGAATGTGAAGGAGCAGTACTTC
NA | NA | TRBJ2-1 | TRBV3-1 | CASSLRDGYNEQFF | TGTGCCAGCAGCCTCCGGGACGGATACAATGAGCAGTTCTTC
NA | NA | TRBJ1-1 | TRBV29-1 | CSVPPSRNTEAFF | TGCAGCGTTCCACCCTCACGGAACACTGAAGCTTTCTTT
many | TRBD2 | TRBJ2-1 | TRBV9 | CASSVGRSSGGYNEQFF | TGTGCCAGCAGCGTAGGACGGTCCAGCGGGGGGTACAATGAGCAGTTCTTC
NA | NA | TRBJ1-3 | TRBV4-1 | CASSQSVGRQGRGNTIYF | TGCGCCAGCAGCCAAAGCGTGGGGAGGCAGGGGCGAGGAAACACCATATATTTT
many | NA | TRBJ2-5 | TRBV12-3/TRBV12-4 | CASSFGVQETQYF | TGTGCCAGCAGTTTCGGCGTACAAGAGACCCAGTACTTC
few | TRBD2 | TRBJ2-5 | TRBV2 | CASSQEGLARETQYF | TGTGCCAGCAGCCAAGAGGGACTAGCTCGGGAGACCCAGTACTTC
NA | NA | TRBJ2-3 | TRBV2 | CASTFGGGPPDTQYF | TGTGCCAGCACGTTCGGTGGGGGGCCCCCAGATACGCAGTATTTT
NA | NA | TRBJ2-3 | TRBV29-1 | CSVGGVGTDTQYF | TGCAGCGTTGGTGGGGTAGGCACAGATACGCAGTATTTT
few | TRBD1 | TRBJ2-7 | TRBV18 | CASSPKGQGAQEQYF | TGTGCCAGCTCACCAAAGGGACAGGGGGCTCAAGAGCAGTACTTC
many | NA | TRBJ2-4 | TRBV6-5 | CASSPGLQNIQYF | TGTGCCAGCAGCCCGGGACTCCAAAACATTCAGTACTTC
few | TRBD1 | TRBJ1-5 | TRBV20-1 | CSASYQGAGYQPQHF | TGCAGTGCTAGCTACCAGGGGGCAGGCTATCAGCCCCAGCATTTT
many | TRBD1 | TRBJ1-4 | TRBV5-6 | CASSITGATNEKLFF | TGTGCCAGCAGCATTACAGGGGCAACTAATGAAAAACTGTTTTTT
many | NA | TRBJ1-2 | TRBV7-9 | CASSPGIWYGYTF | TGTGCCAGCAGCCCAGGGATCTGGTATGGCTACACCTTC
NA | NA | TRBJ2-7 | TRBV7-9 | CASSLESREQYF | TGTGCCAGCAGCTTAGAGTCCCGGGAGCAGTACTTC
many | NA | TRBJ1-1 | TRBV3-1 | CASSQDGGRTEAFF | TGTGCCAGCAGCCAAGACGGGGGGCGGACTGAAGCTTTCTTT
many | NA | TRBJ1-5 | TRBV5-1 | CASSLGQENQPQHF | TGCGCCAGCAGCTTGGGACAGGAGAATCAGCCCCAGCATTTT
few | TRBD2 | TRBJ2-2 | TRBV15 | CATERGQRTGELFF | TGTGCCACGGAGCGGGGGCAGAGAACCGGGGAGCTGTTTTTT
many | NA | TRBJ2-2 | TRBV24-1 | CATSDSFAGSNTGELFF | TGTGCCACCAGTGATTCGTTCGCAGGGTCGAACACCGGGGAGCTGTTTTTT
NA | NA | TRBJ1-1 | TRBV5-1 | CASSLQEGRTEAFF | TGCGCCAGCAGCTTACAAGAGGGTAGGACTGAAGCTTTCTTT
many | NA | TRBJ1-6 | TRBV20-1 | CSARQGYNSPLHF | TGCAGTGCTAGACAGGGGTATAATTCACCCCTCCACTTT
many | NA | TRBJ2-3 | TRBV6-5 | CASSYSIAESTDTQYF | TGTGCCAGCAGTTACTCGATAGCGGAAAGCACAGATACGCAGTATTTT
few | NA | TRBJ1-5 | TRBV12-3/TRBV12-4 | CASSLQTSNQPQHF | TGTGCCAGCAGTTTACAGACAAGCAATCAGCCCCAGCATTTT
NA | TRBD2 | TRBJ2-7 | TRBV28 | CASNLSGKGYEQYF | TGTGCCAGCAATCTTAGCGGGAAAGGGTACGAGCAGTACTTC
many | TRBD1 | TRBJ1-5 | TRBV12-3/TRBV12-4 | CASSGDRGNQPQHF | TGTGCCAGCAGTGGGGACAGGGGCAATCAGCCCCAGCATTTT
NA | NA | TRBJ2-1 | TRBV7-8 | CASSLDGQAFNEQFF | TGTGCCAGCAGCTTAGACGGCCAAGCGTTCAATGAGCAGTTCTTC
NA | NA | TRBJ1-3 | TRBV6-5 | CASSYSPRGESNSGNTIYF | TGTGCCAGCAGTTACTCGCCCAGGGGCGAGTCCAACTCTGGAAACACCATATATTTT
NA | NA | TRBJ1-1 | TRBV10-3 | CASRQVGVNTEAFF | TGTGCCAGCAGACAAGTAGGGGTGAACACTGAAGCTTTCTTT